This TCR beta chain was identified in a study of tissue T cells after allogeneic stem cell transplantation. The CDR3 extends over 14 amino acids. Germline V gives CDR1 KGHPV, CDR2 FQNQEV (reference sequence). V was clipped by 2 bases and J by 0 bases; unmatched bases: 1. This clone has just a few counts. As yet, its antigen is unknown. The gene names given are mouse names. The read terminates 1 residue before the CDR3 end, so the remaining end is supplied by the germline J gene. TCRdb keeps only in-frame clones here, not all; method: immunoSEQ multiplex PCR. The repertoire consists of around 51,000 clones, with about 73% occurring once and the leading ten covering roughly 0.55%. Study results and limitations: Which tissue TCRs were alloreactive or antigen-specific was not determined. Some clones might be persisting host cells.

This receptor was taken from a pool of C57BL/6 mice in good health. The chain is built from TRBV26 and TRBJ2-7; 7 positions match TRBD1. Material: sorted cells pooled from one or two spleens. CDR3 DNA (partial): TGTGCCAGCAGTCTGACAGGGGTCTCCTATGAACAGTAC. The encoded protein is CASSLTGVSYEQY. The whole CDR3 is CASSLTGVSYEQYF.